This TCR beta chain was found in a study of PD-L1 blockade in urothelial cancer. Looking at the study overall: Prior regimens of chemotherapy numbered 0 to 3 per patient. T cell content in blood samples showed a median of 141,255.

The CDR3 runs 15 residues. Germline loops: CDR1 MNHEY, CDR2 SVGAGI. Losses at the gene ends were 6 bases for V and 3 bases for J; bases not matched to a gene: 8. Time point given: peripheral blood 6 weeks after treatment start. Each patient gave between 1 and 8 samples, pretreatment and on-treatment. Notes on the study in general: A pretreatment blood TCR clonality that fell below the median predicted better progression-free and overall survival.

About this clone: What it recognizes is unknown.

The method was immunoSEQ multiplex PCR; TCRdb's version includes in-frame clones alone and lacks a portion of them. The repertoire includes about 91,000 clones, approximately 87% of them detected once, and under 8.5% sits in the top ten. The chain couples TRBV6-5 to TRBJ2-3, with 8 nucleotides matching TRBD2. Source: PBMCs, taken around atezolizumab (anti-PD-L1) treatment. The clonotype originates from a man aged 65-85 years with urothelial cancer. The CDR3 DNA follows: TGTGCCAGCAGCGGGAGGGGGGCTACTACAGATACGCAGTATTTT. Translating gives CASSGRGATTDTQYF.